This paragraph reports one TCR beta chain. Profiled with immunoSEQ multiplex PCR; TCRdb holds only in-frame clones, not every one. The table lists roughly 42,000 clones, around 87% of them singletons. V shed 10 bases and J shed 8 bases, with 17 bases lying between them. Looked up from germline, CDR1 is SNHLY and CDR2 is FYNNEI. The length of the CDR3 is 13 residues. The data stem from a study of blood T cell repertoires in COVID-19. Study details: COVID-19 samples collected from the United States, Italy and Spain covered acute and convalescent phases. From T cells, B-cell-depleted T cells, or PBMCs came the material, which was cDNA or gDNA.

Sample: peripheral blood. The chain employs TRBV2 and TRBJ2-2; possibly TRBD2 for D (6 bases). This TCR was recovered from a man aged 25-45 years with active or convalescent COVID-19. Here the CDR3 DNA reads TGTGCCACAGCCGGGAGAGCGAAAGGGGAGCTGTTTTTT. Translating gives CATAGRAKGELFF.